This T cell receptor (beta chain) stems from a study of T cells in Graves' hyperthyroidism and ophthalmopathy. Findings and caveats of the study: The model's output predicted ophthalmopathy at a median of about 6.5 months prior to onset. From stable hyperthyroidism, ophthalmopathy was set apart by a 13 V-J model.

Amplified TCR beta CDR3 regions derived from RNA transcripts. When the TCR CDR3 underwent first-round RT-PCR, the HTBI primer set was used. TCRdb reprocessed the multiplex PCR reads with MiXCR, giving one entry per CDR3 protein. The repertoire consists of some 570,000 distinct CDR3 sequences, with around 14% occurring once and the leading ten covering over 6%. The CDR3 runs 16 residues. V lost 4 bases and J 8 bases, leaving 23 bases between the germline ends. Germline V gene sequence: CDR1 SGDLS, CDR2 YYNGEE. With regard to this clonotype: Antigen specificity is unknown.

Ophthalmopathy in the patients scored at least 3 on Clinical Activity Score and at least 4 on NOSPECS grade, lasting under 3 months. Each diagnosis was grounded in clinical symptoms, serum thyroxine and TRAb, thyroid ultrasound, and orbital computed tomography. Sequencing input: blood. This TCR was recovered from a woman under 30 with Graves' ophthalmopathy. The rearrangement uses TRBV9 and TRBJ2-3, with D possibly being TRBD1 or TRBD2 (7 bases each). CDR3 region: CASSPGGQGVSSTQYF. The CDR3 DNA sequence: TGTGCCAGCAGCCCCGGGGGGCAGGGGGTTTCAAGTACGCAGTATTTT.